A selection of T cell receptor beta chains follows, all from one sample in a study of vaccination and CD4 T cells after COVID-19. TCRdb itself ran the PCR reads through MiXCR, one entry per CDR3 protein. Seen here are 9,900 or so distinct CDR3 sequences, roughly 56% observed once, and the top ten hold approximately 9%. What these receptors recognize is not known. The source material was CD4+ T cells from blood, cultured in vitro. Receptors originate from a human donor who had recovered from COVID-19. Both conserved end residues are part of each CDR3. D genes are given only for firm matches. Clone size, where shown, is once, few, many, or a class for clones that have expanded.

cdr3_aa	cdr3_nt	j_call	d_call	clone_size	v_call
CSASLPGGNSGANVLTF	TGCAGTGCTAGTCTTCCAGGGGGCAACTCTGGGGCCAACGTCCTGACTTTC	TRBJ2-6	TRBD1	few	TRBV20-1
CASSRQGLGGYTF	TGTGCCAGCAGCCGACAGGGGTTGGGTGGCTACACCTTC	TRBJ1-2	TRBD1	.	TRBV27
CSARAGLGSNQPQHF	TGCAGTGCTAGAGCTGGACTGGGCAGCAATCAGCCCCAGCATTTT	TRBJ1-5	.	.	TRBV20-1
CASSWGLQGLDGYTF	TGTGCCAGCAGCTGGGGGTTACAGGGGTTGGATGGCTACACCTTC	TRBJ1-2	TRBD1	.	TRBV5-5
CSVGGDSQETQYF	TGCAGCGTTGGAGGGGACAGCCAAGAGACCCAGTACTTC	TRBJ2-5	TRBD1	few	TRBV29-1
CSGNTEAFF	TGCAGTGGGAACACTGAAGCTTTCTTT	TRBJ1-1	.	.	TRBV20-1
CASRRIGTVAPSGYTF	TGTGCCAGCAGGAGAATTGGGACAGTCGCCCCTTCTGGCTACACCTTC	TRBJ1-2	TRBD1	.	TRBV27
CASSLESGGRNTEAFF	TGCGCCAGCAGCTTGGAGTCAGGGGGTCGGAACACTGAAGCTTTCTTT	TRBJ1-1	TRBD1	.	TRBV5-1
CASSSQGFITEAFF	TGTGCCAGTAGTTCCCAGGGTTTCATCACTGAAGCTTTCTTT	TRBJ1-1	.	.	TRBV19
CASAPSGTGYSGANVLTF	TGTGCCAGCGCACCTTCCGGGACAGGCTACTCTGGGGCCAACGTCCTGACTTTC	TRBJ2-6	TRBD1	.	TRBV11-3
CASREQGRTGELFF	TGTGCCTCTCGGGAGCAGGGTAGGACCGGGGAGCTGTTTTTT	TRBJ2-2	.	.	TRBV19
CSARVPFSGANVLTF	TGCAGTGCTAGAGTACCCTTCTCTGGGGCCAACGTCCTGACTTTC	TRBJ2-6	.	.	TRBV20-1
CSARARAGRNTIYF	TGCAGTGCCCGCGCAAGGGCAGGGAGAAACACCATATATTTT	TRBJ1-3	.	.	TRBV20-1
CASSPDIPETQYF	TGTGCCAGCTCACCCGACATCCCAGAGACCCAGTACTTC	TRBJ2-5	.	once	TRBV18
CASRTGSTYGYTF	TGTGCCAGCAGGACAGGGAGTACTTATGGCTACACCTTC	TRBJ1-2	TRBD1	few	TRBV2
CASSIYGLDSHGYTF	TGTGCCAGTAGTATTTACGGCCTAGACAGCCATGGCTACACCTTC	TRBJ1-2	.	few	TRBV19
CASSQGGTGGYTF	TGCGCCAGCAGCCAAGGGGGGACCGGTGGCTACACCTTC	TRBJ1-2	.	.	TRBV4-3
CASSDLEGHYTF	TGTGCCAGCAGTGACCTTGAGGGCCACTACACCTTC	TRBJ1-2	.	.	TRBV2
CASLIEGTGGLVGNQPQHF	TGTGCCAGCCTCATAGAGGGTACAGGGGGCCTGGTAGGCAATCAGCCCCAGCATTTT	TRBJ1-5	TRBD1	.	TRBV27
CASSKVRFREDQPQHF	TGTGCCAGCAGCAAAGTAAGGTTCAGGGAGGATCAGCCCCAGCATTTT	TRBJ1-5	.	few	TRBV21-1
CASSDQGWVAEAFF	TGTGCCAGTAGTGACCAGGGTTGGGTCGCTGAAGCTTTCTTT	TRBJ1-1	.	.	TRBV19
CASSRQGNTEAFF	TGCGCCAGCAGCCGACAGGGGAACACTGAAGCTTTCTTT	TRBJ1-1	TRBD1	large	TRBV10-2
CASKRGLAGGPGDTQYF	TGTGCCAGCAAACGGGGACTAGCGGGAGGGCCTGGAGATACGCAGTATTTT	TRBJ2-3	TRBD2	.	TRBV27
CASQSGRKNSPLHF	TGTGCCAGTCAGAGTGGTCGGAAAAATTCACCCCTCCACTTT	TRBJ1-6	.	.	TRBV5-8
CASTPQVGVNTQYF	TGTGCCAGCACTCCACAAGTCGGGGTCAATACGCAGTATTTT	TRBJ2-3	.	.	TRBV6-1
CASRRQGDEQYF	TGTGCCAGCAGGAGACAGGGTGACGAGCAGTACTTC	TRBJ2-7	TRBD1	.	TRBV6-1
CASSSPRSGRANIQYF	TGTGCCAGCAGTTCCCCCCGTAGCGGGAGAGCAAACATTCAGTACTTC	TRBJ2-4	TRBD2	.	TRBV6-5
CSASTGQAKNIQYF	TGCAGTGCTAGTACGGGGCAGGCCAAAAACATTCAGTACTTC	TRBJ2-4	.	.	TRBV20-1
CASSPYPRLAGGPYEQYF	TGTGCCAGCAGCCCCTACCCGAGACTAGCGGGAGGTCCCTACGAGCAGTACTTC	TRBJ2-7	TRBD2	.	TRBV7-3
CASSPGQGPETQYF	TGCGCCAGCAGCCCGGGACAGGGGCCAGAGACCCAGTACTTC	TRBJ2-5	TRBD1	.	TRBV5-1
CASSEQRNTEAFF	TGTGCCAGTAGTGAACAGAGGAACACTGAAGCTTTCTTT	TRBJ1-1	.	.	TRBV19
CASSQFASGGTDTQYF	TGTGCCAGCAGTCAATTCGCTAGCGGTGGCACAGATACGCAGTATTTT	TRBJ2-3	TRBD2	once	TRBV14
CAWRSVGAYNTIYF	TGTGCCTGGAGAAGTGTCGGGGCGTATAACACCATATATTTT	TRBJ1-3	.	.	TRBV30
CATTVYNEQFF	TGTGCCACGACGGTTTACAATGAGCAGTTCTTC	TRBJ2-1	.	few	TRBV19
CASSKRHPKSHRQVQETQYF	TGTGCCAGCAGCAAAAGACACCCTAAATCCCACCGACAGGTCCAAGAGACCCAGTACTTC	TRBJ2-5	.	few	TRBV21-1
CASSLSSGGSYEQYF	TGTGCCAGCAGCCTATCCTCCGGGGGTTCCTACGAGCAGTACTTC	TRBJ2-7	.	.	TRBV11-3
CSARAGGARTEAFF	TGCAGTGCTAGAGCTGGGGGGGCTAGGACTGAAGCTTTCTTT	TRBJ1-1	.	few	TRBV20-1
CASTLTGNYGYTF	TGTGCCAGCACTCTGACAGGGAACTATGGCTACACCTTC	TRBJ1-2	TRBD1	.	TRBV12-3/TRBV12-4
CASSIPDRKTDTQYF	TGTGCCAGCAGTATCCCGGACAGGAAAACAGATACGCAGTATTTT	TRBJ2-3	TRBD1	medium-sized	TRBV5-8
CASRTSRDRAQPQHF	TGTGCCAGTAGAACGTCCCGGGACAGGGCTCAGCCCCAGCATTTT	TRBJ1-5	TRBD1	.	TRBV19
CASSYRGGPTDTQYF	TGTGCCAGCAGTTATCGGGGGGGGCCAACAGATACGCAGTATTTT	TRBJ2-3	TRBD2	.	TRBV6-5